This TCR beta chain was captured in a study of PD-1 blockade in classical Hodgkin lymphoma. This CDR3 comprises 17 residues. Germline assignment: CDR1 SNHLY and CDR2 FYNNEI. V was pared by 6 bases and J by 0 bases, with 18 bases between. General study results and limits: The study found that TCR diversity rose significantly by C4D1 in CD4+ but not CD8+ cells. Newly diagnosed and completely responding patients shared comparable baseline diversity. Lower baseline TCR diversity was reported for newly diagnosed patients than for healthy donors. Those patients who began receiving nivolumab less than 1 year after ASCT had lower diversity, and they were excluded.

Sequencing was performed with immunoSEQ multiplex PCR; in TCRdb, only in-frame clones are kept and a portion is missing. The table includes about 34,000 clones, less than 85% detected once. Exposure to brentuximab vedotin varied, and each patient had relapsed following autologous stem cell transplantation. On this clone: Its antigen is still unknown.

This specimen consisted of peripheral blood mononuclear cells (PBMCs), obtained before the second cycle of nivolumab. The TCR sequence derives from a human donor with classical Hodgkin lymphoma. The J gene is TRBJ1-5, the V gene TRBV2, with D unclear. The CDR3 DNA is TGTGCCAGCAGGGTGGACGGGCCTCCTTATAGCAATCAGCCCCAGCATTTT. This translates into CASRVDGPPYSNQPQHF.